This record concerns one T cell receptor (beta chain) sequence. Its antigen is still unknown. Sorted out of PBMCs were CD4+ T cells and CD8+ T cells. This specimen belongs to a study of CD8+ T cells in alopecia areata. Regarding the study as a whole: Sharing of TCRs across patients appeared less clear than in mice, possibly for HLA-related reasons.

cDNA prepared by RNA extraction and subsequent reverse transcription served as the template for sequencing. The repertoire was sequenced with immunoSEQ multiplex PCR; TCRdb's copy has only in-frame clones and lacks some. The sample comprises around 150,000 clones, approximately 65% of which are singletons, and about 40% rests with the top ten. Germline lookup yields CDR1 MNHEY and CDR2 SMNVEV (reference sequence). Trimming pared 8 bases from V and 7 bases from J, leaving 11 bases between. The CDR3 is made up of 11 amino acids. The genes are TRBV27 and TRBJ1-2; D remains unclear. The sequenced sample consisted of CD8+ T cells sorted from blood. The sequence was obtained from a human donor in good health. CDR3 nucleotide sequence: TGTGCCAGCCCCTTAGACACTGGCTACACCTTC. Its protein product is CASPLDTGYTF.